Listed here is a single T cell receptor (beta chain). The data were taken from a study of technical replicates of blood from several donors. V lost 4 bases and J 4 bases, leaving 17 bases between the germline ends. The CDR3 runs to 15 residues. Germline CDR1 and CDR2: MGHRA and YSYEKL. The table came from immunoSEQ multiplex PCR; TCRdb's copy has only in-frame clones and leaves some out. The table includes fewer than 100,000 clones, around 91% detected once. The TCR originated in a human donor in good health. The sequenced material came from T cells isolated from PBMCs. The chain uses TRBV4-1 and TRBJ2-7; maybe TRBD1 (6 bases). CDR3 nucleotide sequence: TGCGCCAGCAGCCGATTACAGGGTGAGGGATACGAGCAGTACTTC. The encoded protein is CASSRLQGEGYEQYF.